These 28 T cell receptor beta chains originate from one sample sequenced in a study of blood T cell repertoires in COVID-19. Sequencing used immunoSEQ multiplex PCR; TCRdb keeps in-frame clones, though not all of them. The repertoire holds 52,000 or so clones, around 78% seen once, with 4.5% to 6% in the top ten. Input material: peripheral blood. Receptor source: a human donor in a cohort sampled during active COVID-19.

The chain carries TRBV12-3 or TRBV12-4 and TRBJ2-2; D gene ambiguous. This CDR3 comprises 12 residues. Trimming cost V 7 bases and J 7 bases, with 10 bases left between them. Here the CDR3 DNA reads TGTGCCAGCACACCGGGTCACGGGGAGCTGTTTTTT. As protein: CASTPGHGELFF.

J is TRBJ1-1 and V is TRBV12-3 or TRBV12-4; D unclear. V was trimmed by 6 bases and J by 3 bases, leaving 5 bases between them. There are 11 residues in the CDR3. The CDR3 protein is CASSVYTEAFF. CDR3 coding DNA: TGTGCCAGCAGCGTCTACACTGAAGCTTTCTTT.

The chain couples TRBV28 to TRBJ1-6, with 7 bases lining up with TRBD1. CDR3 size: 17 residues. The trim removed 2 bases at V and 8 bases at J, leaving 12 bases unmatched. CDR1 MDHEN and CDR2 SYDVKM come from the germline V gene. In DNA form, the CDR3 reads TGTGCCAGCAGTTTACCCATGACAGGGCTGGGGGATTCACCCCTCCACTTT. It yields the protein CASSLPMTGLGDSPLHF.

The gene calls are TRBV27 and TRBJ1-1, with 7 nucleotides matching TRBD1. The CDR3 covers 13 residues. Trimming took 3 bases from V and 4 from J; bases not matched to a gene: 2. The germline V gene encodes CDR1 MNHEY and CDR2 SMNVEV (reference sequence). The CDR3 DNA reads TGTGCCAGCAGTTTTACAGGGGCCACTGAAGCTTTCTTT. It translates to CASSFTGATEAFF.

The chain is built from TRBV25-1 and TRBJ1-2; a possible D gene is TRBD1 (6 bases). Germline V CDR1 and CDR2: MGHDK, SYGVNS. The CDR3 has 14 amino acids. V was cut by 4 bases and J by 6 bases, with 15 bases left in between. The CDR3 reads CASSVTGTTNGYTF. The CDR3 DNA is TGTGCCAGCAGTGTAACCGGGACAACGAATGGCTACACCTTC.

This clone has more than one count but fewer than ten. The CDR3 sequence: CASSRVRHFDSGNTIYF. CDR3 sequence (DNA): TGTGCCAGCAGCCGTGTCAGACACTTCGACTCTGGAAACACCATATATTTT. V is TRBV5-6 and J is TRBJ1-3; no clear D gene. The CDR3 is 17 amino acids. Trimming took off 4 bases at V and 0 bases at J, with 17 bases between the two ends. Germline loops: CDR1 SGHDT, CDR2 YYEEEE.

This chain links TRBV7-9 with TRBJ1-2, with 9 positions matching TRBD1. The trim removed 1 base at V and 2 bases at J, leaving 14 bases unmatched. This CDR3 region has 19 residues. CDR1 SEHNR and CDR2 FQNEAQ come from the germline V gene (reference sequence). CDR3 sequence (DNA): TGTGCCAGCAGCTTAGTACAGGGGGCTTCTTTCTTTCCGAACTATGGCTACACCTTC. As protein: CASSLVQGASFFPNYGYTF.

The genes are TRBV19 and TRBJ1-1, with TRBD1 identical over 8 bases. The CDR3 runs to 15 residues. CDR1 and CDR2 from the germline V gene are LNHDA and SQIVND (reference sequence). The trim removed 2 bases at V and 4 bases at J, leaving 6 bases unmatched. The CDR3 nucleotides are TGTGCCAGTAGTATAATCCCAGGGGGCATCACTGAAGCTTTCTTT. It translates to CASSIIPGGITEAFF. The full variable domain, its missing parts supplied by reference TRBV19 and TRBJ1-1, is DGGITQSPKYLFRKEGQNVTLSCEQNLNHDAMYWYRQDPGQGLRLIYYSQIVNDFQKGDIAEGYSVSREKKESFPLTVTSAQKNPTAFYLCASSIIPGGITEAFFGQGTRLTVV.

This clone was seen only a few times. The V gene is TRBV9, the J gene TRBJ2-3; D uncertain. The germline V gene encodes CDR1 SGDLS and CDR2 YYNGEE. The CDR3 is 13 residues long. V gave up 5 bases and J gave up 2 bases, with 9 bases separating them. CDR3 residues: CASSTWATDTQYF. The DNA of the CDR3 is TGTGCCAGCAGTACGTGGGCCACAGATACGCAGTATTTT.

This chain connects TRBV19 to TRBJ2-7, with a tentative D call TRBD2 (6 bases). The CDR3 runs to 17 residues. The germline V and J ends were trimmed by 6 bases and 1 base, with 22 bases remaining between them. CDR1 is LNHDA and CDR2 is SQIVND in the germline V gene (reference sequence). CDR3 bases: TGTGCCAGTAGCGCCGTGCCGGAGACGCGGGATTCCTACGAGCAGTACTTC. Its translation is CASSAVPETRDSYEQYF.

This chain links TRBV2 with TRBJ1-1; no clear D gene. Trimming left V 7 bases short and J 2 bases short, with 11 bases between. The CDR3 is 13 amino acids. From germline, CDR1 is SNHLY and CDR2 FYNNEI. The chain's CDR3 is CASKAPGNTEAFF. The CDR3 coding sequence is TGTGCCAGCAAGGCTCCAGGAAACACTGAAGCTTTCTTT.

V is TRBV27 and J is TRBJ2-7; 8 nucleotides match TRBD1. With 7 bases clipped from V and 0 bases from J, the junction kept 5 bases outside the gene matches. Germline lookup yields CDR1 MNHEY and CDR2 SMNVEV (reference sequence). This CDR3 is built from 14 residues. CDR3 protein: CASKRDRGSYEQYF. In DNA, the CDR3 is TGTGCCAGCAAACGAGACAGGGGCTCCTACGAGCAGTACTTC.

This clone occurred once. The CDR3 coding sequence is TGTGCCAGCAGTTGGGACCCAGGGGTATCACCCCTCCACTTT. This translates into CASSWDPGVSPLHF. The gene calls are TRBV27 and TRBJ1-6; D might be TRBD1 (6 bases). Germline CDR1 MNHEY, CDR2 SMNVEV (reference sequence). CDR3 length equals 14 residues. Trimming took off 4 bases at V and 10 bases at J, with 14 bases between the two ends.

The genes are TRBV3-1 (or the pseudogene TRBV3-2) and TRBJ2-5; a possible D gene is TRBD1 (6 bases). The germline V and J ends were trimmed by 6 bases and 5 bases, with 16 bases remaining between them. Germline CDR1 reads LGHDT; CDR2 reads YNNKEL (reference sequence). This CDR3 is 14 amino acids long. CDR3 DNA: TGTGCCAGCAGGAAACAGGGCCGTGGGGAGACCCAGTACTTC. Translating gives CASRKQGRGETQYF.

The chain recombines TRBV10-2 with TRBJ1-2; 8 nucleotides line up with TRBD1. V was pared by 3 bases and J by 4 bases, with 4 bases of the junction left unmatched. CDR1 WSHSY and CDR2 SAAADI come from the germline V gene. This CDR3 spans 14 amino acids. CDR3 loop: CASSDQGAVYGYTF. For the CDR3, the DNA is TGCGCCAGCAGTGACCAGGGGGCGGTCTATGGCTACACCTTC.

J is TRBJ2-7 and V is TRBV28, with D possibly matching TRBD1 (6 bases). V gave up 11 bases and J gave up 2 bases, with 13 bases separating them. The germline V gene has CDR1 MDHEN and CDR2 SYDVKM. The CDR3 is 12 amino acids. The CDR3 region is CAHRDTTYEQYF. Here the CDR3 DNA reads TGTGCCCACCGGGACACTACCTACGAGCAGTACTTC.

This clone has only a few counts. The J gene is TRBJ2-7, the V gene TRBV6-2 or TRBV6-3; TRBD1 is a possible D gene (5 bases). Germline loops: CDR1 MNHEY, CDR2 SVGEGT. The CDR3 is 13 amino acids. With 6 bases removed from V and 3 bases from J, the gap between germline ends came to 12 bases. CDR3 sequence: CASSKTEIYEQYF. For the CDR3, the DNA is TGTGCCAGCAGCAAGACAGAGATCTACGAGCAGTACTTC.

The J gene is TRBJ2-7, the V gene TRBV30; 9 nucleotides align to TRBD1. The CDR3 loop spans 13 amino acids. Germline CDR1 reads GTSNPN; CDR2 reads SVGIG (reference sequence). Trimming cost V 4 bases and J 1 base; bases outside gene matches: 2. Here the CDR3 DNA reads TGTGCCTGGAACGGACAGGGGTCCTACGAGCAGTACTTC. It is translated as CAWNGQGSYEQYF.

This chain connects TRBV7-9 to TRBJ2-2; D not resolved. There are 14 residues in the CDR3. From germline, CDR1 is SEHNR and CDR2 FQNEAQ (reference sequence). The V end was cut by 5 bases, the J end by 3 bases, with 10 bases between. This CDR3 reads CASSPRLYTGELFF. The CDR3 DNA is TGTGCCAGCAGCCCGCGCCTTTACACCGGGGAGCTGTTTTTT. The complete variable domain, with remaining parts taken from reference TRBV7-9 and TRBJ2-2, reads DTGVSQNPRHKITKRGQNVTFRCDPISEHNRLYWYRQTLGQGPEFLTYFQNEAQLEKSRLLSDRFSAERPKGSFSTLEIQRTEQGDSAMYLCASSPRLYTGELFFGEGSRLTVL.

The gene calls are TRBV2 and TRBJ1-6; tentatively, D is TRBD1 (5 bases). Germline values: CDR1 SNHLY, CDR2 FYNNEI. V lost 2 bases, J lost 8 bases, and 10 bases lay in between. CDR3 length: 14 amino acids. CDR3 loop: CASSEQGRDSPLHF. CDR3 nucleotide sequence: TGTGCCAGCAGTGAACAGGGCCGAGATTCACCCCTCCACTTT.

The gene calls are TRBV24-1 and TRBJ2-6; 8 bases line up with TRBD1. The length of the CDR3 is 15 residues. Trimming cost V 8 bases and J 4 bases; bases outside gene matches: 6. In germline, CDR1 is KGHDR, CDR2 SFDVKD. The CDR3 here is CATKTGVRGANVLTF. The CDR3 DNA is TGTGCCACCAAGACAGGGGTGCGAGGGGCCAACGTCCTGACTTTC.

The chain is built from TRBV11-2 and TRBJ2-6; 7 bases align to TRBD1. V gave up 5 bases and J gave up 2 bases; unmatched junction bases: 9. CDR1 is SGHAT and CDR2 is FQNNGV in the germline V gene. The CDR3 extends over 17 amino acids. The CDR3 spells CASSPLTGQPGANVLTF. The CDR3 DNA reads as TGTGCCAGCAGCCCCCTGACAGGGCAGCCTGGGGCCAACGTCCTGACTTTC.

The chain couples TRBV27 to TRBJ1-5; 12 bases align to TRBD1. The CDR3 is made up of 17 amino acids. Per germline, CDR1 MNHEY and CDR2 SMNVEV (reference sequence). With V trimmed by 5 bases and J by 12 bases, 17 bases remained unmatched. The CDR3 DNA follows: TGTGCCAGCAGTCAACCCGGGACAGGGGGCTTGATAGTCCTCCAGCATTTT. It encodes CASSQPGTGGLIVLQHF.

This clone has more than one count but fewer than ten. V and J are TRBV3-1 (or the pseudogene TRBV3-2) and TRBJ1-1, with D tentatively TRBD1 (5 bases). Trimming pared 4 bases from V and 6 bases from J, leaving 15 bases between. This CDR3 contains 14 residues. The germline V gene encodes CDR1 LGHDT and CDR2 YNNKEL (reference sequence). The DNA of the CDR3 is TGTGCCAGCAGCCCGACCCACGCGGGGGCTGAAGCTTTCTTT. Its translation: CASSPTHAGAEAFF.

This chain uses TRBV10-3 with TRBJ1-2, with TRBD1 matching 9 bases. Germline CDR1 is ENHRY and CDR2 is SYGVKD. V was pared by 7 bases and J by 4 bases, with 13 bases of the junction left unmatched. CDR3 length: 16 amino acids. The CDR3 spells CAITKTTGGEGYGYTF. The CDR3 nucleotides are TGTGCCATCACTAAAACTACAGGGGGCGAGGGCTATGGCTACACCTTC.

The chain uses TRBV2 and TRBJ2-7; 7 bases map to TRBD2. CDR3 length: 15 amino acids. Per germline, CDR1 SNHLY and CDR2 FYNNEI. The V gene end was trimmed by 7 bases and the J gene end by 3 bases; junction bases not matched to a gene: 12. CDR3 coding DNA: TGTGCCAGCACTAAGGGCGAGCGGGATAACTACGAGCAGTACTTC. Residues: CASTKGERDNYEQYF.

This clone was counted a few times. The gene calls are TRBV3-1 (or the pseudogene TRBV3-2) and TRBJ2-7; TRBD1 agrees at 8 bases. The CDR3 is 15 amino acids. Germline lookup yields CDR1 LGHDT and CDR2 YNNKEL (reference sequence). Trimming cost V 4 bases and J 3 bases; bases outside gene matches: 8. The DNA of the CDR3 is TGTGCCAGCAGCCTCGGACAGGGCTCCCTCTACGAGCAGTACTTC. Protein: CASSLGQGSLYEQYF.

V usage is TRBV28 and J usage is TRBJ2-7, with D possibly TRBD1 on 6 matching bases. CDR1 is MDHEN, CDR2 SYDVKM, per germline. V gave up 6 bases and J gave up 4 bases, with 16 bases separating them. The length of the CDR3 is 14 residues. The CDR3 region is CASSLRQGRYEQYF. CDR3 DNA: TGTGCCAGCAGCCTACGGCAGGGGAGATACGAGCAGTACTTC.